The source of this T cell receptor beta chain is a study of neurological immune-mediated disorders. This clonotype was counted ten times or more. V was shortened by 7 bases and J by 0 bases, with 13 bases between the two germline ends. This CDR3 is 15 amino acids long. CDR1 and CDR2 (germline): SGHTA, FQGNSA. cDNA was made by 5'RACE with 10-nucleotide random UMIs. TCRdb recomputed calls from the 5' RACE reads with MiXCR, one row per CDR3 protein. The sample lists almost 30,000 distinct CDR3 sequences, 9% to 14% occurring once. This TCR was recovered from a woman in her sixties in good health. Sequencing input: PBMCs. The chain employs TRBV7-2 and TRBJ1-5; TRBD1 might be the D (5 bases). CDR3 nucleotides: TGTGCCAGCAAAAGGGACGGGAATAGCAATCAGCCCCAGCATTTT. Translation: CASKRDGNSNQPQHF.